The clone carrying this T cell receptor (beta chain) was seen a handful of times. One entry per CDR3 protein results from TCRdb running MiXCR on the 5' RACE reads. Altogether approximately 700,000 distinct CDR3 sequences are present, around a sixth being singletons, with the ten largest covering around 13%. These data originate in a study of identical twins. The CDR3 is 16 residues long. Per the germline V gene, CDR1 is DFQATT and CDR2 is SNEGSKA (reference sequence). Trimming stripped 0 bases from V and 6 bases from J, with 15 bases between. This sample also belongs to another study, concerning T cells expressing NK-cell markers.

The V call is TRBV20-1, the J call TRBJ1-6, with TRBD1 as a possible D gene (5 bases). This TCR was recovered from a young woman in good health. Specimen: PBMCs. In DNA, the CDR3 is TGCAGTGCTAGAGATCCCGATACAGGTCGTAATTCACCCCTCCACTTT. It specifies CSARDPDTGRNSPLHF.